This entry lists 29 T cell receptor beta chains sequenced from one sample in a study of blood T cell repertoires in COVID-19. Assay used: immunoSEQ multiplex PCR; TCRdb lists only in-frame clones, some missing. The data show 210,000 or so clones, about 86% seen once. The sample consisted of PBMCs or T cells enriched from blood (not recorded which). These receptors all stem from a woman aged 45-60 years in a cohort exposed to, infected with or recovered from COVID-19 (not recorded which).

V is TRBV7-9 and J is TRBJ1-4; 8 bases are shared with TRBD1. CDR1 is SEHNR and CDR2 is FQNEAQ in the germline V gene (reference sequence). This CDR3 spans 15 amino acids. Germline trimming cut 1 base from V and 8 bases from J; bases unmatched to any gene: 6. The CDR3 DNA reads TGTGCCAGCAGCTTAGGGACAGGGAGGGACGAAAAACTGTTTTTT. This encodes CASSLGTGRDEKLFF.

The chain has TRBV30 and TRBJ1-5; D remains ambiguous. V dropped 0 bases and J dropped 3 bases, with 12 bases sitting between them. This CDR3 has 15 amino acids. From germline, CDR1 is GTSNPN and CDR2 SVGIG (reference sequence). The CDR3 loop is CAWSVRGSHNQPQHF. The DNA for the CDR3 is TGTGCCTGGAGTGTACGAGGGTCCCACAATCAGCCCCAGCATTTT.

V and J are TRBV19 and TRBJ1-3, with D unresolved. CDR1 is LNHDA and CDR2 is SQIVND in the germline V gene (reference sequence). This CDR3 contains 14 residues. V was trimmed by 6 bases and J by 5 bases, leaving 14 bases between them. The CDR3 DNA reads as TGTGCCAGTAGCCCTGACGTGGGCAGAAACACCATATATTTT. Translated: CASSPDVGRNTIYF.

CDR3 amino acids: CATSALAGGNEQFF. CDR3 bases: TGTGCCACCAGTGCCCTAGCGGGGGGGAATGAGCAGTTCTTC. The rearrangement joins TRBV24-1 to TRBJ2-1; 12 bases are a match to TRBD2. The CDR3 runs 14 residues. CDR1 and CDR2 (germline): KGHDR, SFDVKD. V shed 5 bases, J shed 7 bases, and the junction held 2 bases outside the gene matches.

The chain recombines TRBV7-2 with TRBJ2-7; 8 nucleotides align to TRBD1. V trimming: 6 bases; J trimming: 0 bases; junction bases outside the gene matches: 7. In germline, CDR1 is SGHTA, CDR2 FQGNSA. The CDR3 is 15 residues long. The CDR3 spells CASRLGQASSYEQYF. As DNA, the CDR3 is TGTGCCAGCAGGCTGGGACAGGCTAGCTCCTACGAGCAGTACTTC.

This chain's CDR3 is CASSTSGSTYNEQFF. CDR3 nucleotides: TGTGCCAGCAGCACTAGTGGGTCCACCTACAATGAGCAGTTCTTC. The chain employs TRBV7-3 and TRBJ2-1; a weak D match, TRBD2 (5 bases). Trimming took off 5 bases at V and 2 bases at J, with 13 bases between the two ends. The CDR3 has 15 residues. Germline V gives CDR1 SGHTA, CDR2 FQGTGA.

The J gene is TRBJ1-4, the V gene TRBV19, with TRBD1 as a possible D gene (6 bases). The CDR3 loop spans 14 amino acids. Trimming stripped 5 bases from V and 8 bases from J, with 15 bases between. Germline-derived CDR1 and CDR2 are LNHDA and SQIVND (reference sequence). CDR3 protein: CASSPTGFQEKLFF. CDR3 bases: TGTGCCAGTAGTCCCACAGGGTTCCAGGAAAAACTGTTTTTT. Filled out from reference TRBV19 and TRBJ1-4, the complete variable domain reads DGGITQSPKYLFRKEGQNVTLSCEQNLNHDAMYWYRQDPGQGLRLIYYSQIVNDFQKGDIAEGYSVSREKKESFPLTVTSAQKNPTAFYLCASSPTGFQEKLFFGSGTQLSVL.

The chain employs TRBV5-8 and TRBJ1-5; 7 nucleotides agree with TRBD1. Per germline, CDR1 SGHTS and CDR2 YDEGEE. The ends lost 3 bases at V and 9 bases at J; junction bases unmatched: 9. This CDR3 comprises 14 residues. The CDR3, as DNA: TGTGCCAGCAGCTCGGGACAGCCTCTAACGCCCCAGCATTTT. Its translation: CASSSGQPLTPQHF. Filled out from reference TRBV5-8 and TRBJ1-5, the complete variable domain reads EAGVTQSPTHLIKTRGQQATLRCSPISGHTSVYWYQQALGLGLQFLLWYDEGEERNRGNFPPRFSGRQFPNYSSELNVNALELEDSALYLCASSSGQPLTPQHFGDGTRLSIL.

CDR3 sequence: CASSDSGFANYGYTF. CDR3 in DNA: TGTGCCAGCAGTGATAGCGGGTTCGCAAACTATGGCTACACCTTC. The chain links TRBV2 to TRBJ1-2, with D unresolved. In germline, CDR1 is SNHLY, CDR2 FYNNEI. The germline V and J ends were trimmed by 3 bases and 2 bases, with 13 bases remaining between them. The CDR3 is made up of 15 amino acids.

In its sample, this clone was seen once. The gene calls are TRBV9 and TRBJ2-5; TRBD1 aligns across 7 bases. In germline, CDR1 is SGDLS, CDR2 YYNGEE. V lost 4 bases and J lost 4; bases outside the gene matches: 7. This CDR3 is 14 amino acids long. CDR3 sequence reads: CASSPNRGRETQYF. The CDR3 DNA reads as TGTGCCAGCAGCCCAAACAGGGGCCGAGAGACCCAGTACTTC. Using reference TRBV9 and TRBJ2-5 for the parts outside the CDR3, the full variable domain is DSGVTQTPKHLITATGQRVTLRCSPRSGDLSVYWYQQSLDQGLQFLIQYYNGEERAKGNILERFSAQQFPDLHSELNLSSLELGDSALYFCASSPNRGRETQYFGPGTRLLVL.

Written as DNA, the CDR3 is TGCGCCAGCAGTGGAGCCGGGAACAATGAGCAGTTCTTC. Its translation: CASSGAGNNEQFF. V and J are TRBV10-1 and TRBJ2-1; tentative D call: TRBD2 (5 bases). Trimming took 4 bases from V and 5 from J, leaving 9 bases between them. The CDR3 is made up of 13 amino acids. CDR1 and CDR2 from the germline V gene are WNHNN and SYGVQD (reference sequence).

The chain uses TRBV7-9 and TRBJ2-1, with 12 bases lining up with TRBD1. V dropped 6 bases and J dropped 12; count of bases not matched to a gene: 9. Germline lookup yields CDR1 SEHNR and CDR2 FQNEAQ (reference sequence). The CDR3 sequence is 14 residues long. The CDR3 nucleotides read TGTGCCAGCAGAGGAGGGGACAGGGGGCTAGGGCAGTTCTTC. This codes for CASRGGDRGLGQFF.

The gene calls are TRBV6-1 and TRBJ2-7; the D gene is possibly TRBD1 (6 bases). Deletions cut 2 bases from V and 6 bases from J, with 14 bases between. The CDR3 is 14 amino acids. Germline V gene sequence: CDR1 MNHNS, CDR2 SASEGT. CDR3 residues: CASSERGYYFEQYF. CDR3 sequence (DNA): TGTGCCAGCAGTGAAAGGGGGTACTATTTCGAGCAGTACTTC.

The CDR3 protein is CASSVASGGTHNEQFF. The CDR3 DNA reads TGTGCCAGCAGCGTCGCTAGCGGGGGGACCCACAATGAGCAGTTCTTC. J is TRBJ2-1 and V is TRBV7-2, with 11 bases lining up with TRBD2. In germline, CDR1 is SGHTA, CDR2 FQGNSA. The trim removed 5 bases at V and 5 bases at J, leaving 8 bases unmatched. The CDR3 sequence is 16 residues long.

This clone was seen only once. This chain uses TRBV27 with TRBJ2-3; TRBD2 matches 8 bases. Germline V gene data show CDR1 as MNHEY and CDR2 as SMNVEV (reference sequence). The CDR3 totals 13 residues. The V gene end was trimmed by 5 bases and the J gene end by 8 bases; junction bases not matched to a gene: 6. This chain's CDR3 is CASSPGLAPTQYF. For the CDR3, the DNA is TGTGCCAGCAGTCCCGGACTAGCTCCTACGCAGTATTTT.

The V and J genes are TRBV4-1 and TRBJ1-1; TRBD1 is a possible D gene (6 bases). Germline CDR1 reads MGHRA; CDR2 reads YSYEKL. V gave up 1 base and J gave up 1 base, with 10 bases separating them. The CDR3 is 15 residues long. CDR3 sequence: CASSQASGANTEAFF. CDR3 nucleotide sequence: TGCGCCAGCAGCCAAGCTTCAGGGGCGAACACTGAAGCTTTCTTT.

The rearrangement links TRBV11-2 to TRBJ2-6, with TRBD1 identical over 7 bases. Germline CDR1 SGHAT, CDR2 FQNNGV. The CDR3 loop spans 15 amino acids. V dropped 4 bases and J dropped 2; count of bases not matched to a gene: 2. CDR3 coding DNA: TGTGCCAGCAGCTCCCAGGGGGCTGGGGCCAACGTCCTGACTTTC. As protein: CASSSQGAGANVLTF.

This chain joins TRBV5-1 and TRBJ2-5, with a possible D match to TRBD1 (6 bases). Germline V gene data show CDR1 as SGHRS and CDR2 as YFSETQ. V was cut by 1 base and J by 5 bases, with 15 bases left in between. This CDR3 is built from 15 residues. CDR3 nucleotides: TGCGCCAGCAGCTTGTTGGGGGCTGGCCGGGAGACCCAGTACTTC. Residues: CASSLLGAGRETQYF. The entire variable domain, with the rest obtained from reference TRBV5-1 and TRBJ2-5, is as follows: KAGVTQTPRYLIKTRGQQVTLSCSPISGHRSVSWYQQTPGQGLQFLFEYFSETQRNKGNFPGRFSGRQFSNSRSEMNVSTLELGDSALYLCASSLLGAGRETQYFGPGTRLLVL.

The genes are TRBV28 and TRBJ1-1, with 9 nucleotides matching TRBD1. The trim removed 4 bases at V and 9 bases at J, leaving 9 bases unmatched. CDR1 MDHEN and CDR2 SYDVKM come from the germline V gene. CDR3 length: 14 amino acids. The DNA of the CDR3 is TGTGCCAGCAGTTCCCCGGGACAGGGACTTCAAGCTTTCTTT. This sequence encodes CASSSPGQGLQAFF.

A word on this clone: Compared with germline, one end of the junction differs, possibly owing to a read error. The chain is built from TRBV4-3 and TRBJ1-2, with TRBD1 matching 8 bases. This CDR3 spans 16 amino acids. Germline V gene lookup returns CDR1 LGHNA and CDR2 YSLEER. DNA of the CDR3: TGCGCCAGCAGCCAAGGGGAGACAGGGGATCTCTATGGCTACGCCTTC. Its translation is CASSQGETGDLYGYAF.

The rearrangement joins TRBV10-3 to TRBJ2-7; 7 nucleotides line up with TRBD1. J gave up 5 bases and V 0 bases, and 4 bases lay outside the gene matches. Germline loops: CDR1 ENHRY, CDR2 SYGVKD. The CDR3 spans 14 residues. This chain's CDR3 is CAISESGQDHEQYF. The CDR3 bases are TGTGCCATCAGTGAGTCCGGACAGGACCACGAGCAGTACTTC.

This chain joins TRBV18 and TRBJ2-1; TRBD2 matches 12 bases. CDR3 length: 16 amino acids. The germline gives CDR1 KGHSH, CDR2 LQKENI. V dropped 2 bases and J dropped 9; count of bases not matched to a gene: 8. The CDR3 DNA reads TGTGCCAGCTCACCAGGGGCTAGCGGGGGGGCCGGTGAGCAGTTCTTC. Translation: CASSPGASGGAGEQFF.

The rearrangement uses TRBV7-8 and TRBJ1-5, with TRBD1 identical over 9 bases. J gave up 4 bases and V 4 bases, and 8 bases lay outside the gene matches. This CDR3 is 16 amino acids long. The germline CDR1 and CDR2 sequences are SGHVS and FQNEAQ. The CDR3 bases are TGTGCCAGCAGCTCCGGACAGGGGAGCTTAAATCAGCCCCAGCATTTT. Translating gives CASSSGQGSLNQPQHF.

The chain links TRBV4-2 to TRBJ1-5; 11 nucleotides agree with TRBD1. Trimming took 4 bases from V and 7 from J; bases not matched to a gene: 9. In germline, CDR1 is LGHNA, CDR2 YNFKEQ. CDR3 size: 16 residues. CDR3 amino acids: CASSPAGTGGWQPQHF. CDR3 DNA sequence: TGTGCCAGCAGCCCCGCCGGGACAGGGGGTTGGCAGCCCCAGCATTTT.

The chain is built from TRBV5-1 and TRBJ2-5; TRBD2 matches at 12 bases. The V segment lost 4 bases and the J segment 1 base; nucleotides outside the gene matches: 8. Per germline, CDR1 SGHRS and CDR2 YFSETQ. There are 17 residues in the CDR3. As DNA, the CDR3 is TGCGCCAGCAGCACCGGGACTAGCGGGTCCATCCAAGAGACCCAGTACTTC. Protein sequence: CASSTGTSGSIQETQYF.

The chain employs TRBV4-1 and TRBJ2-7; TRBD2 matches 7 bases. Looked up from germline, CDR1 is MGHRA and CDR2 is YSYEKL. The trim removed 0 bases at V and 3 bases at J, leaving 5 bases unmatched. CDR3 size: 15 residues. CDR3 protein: CASSQDEREGYEQYF. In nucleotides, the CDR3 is TGCGCCAGCAGCCAAGATGAGCGGGAAGGCTACGAGCAGTACTTC.

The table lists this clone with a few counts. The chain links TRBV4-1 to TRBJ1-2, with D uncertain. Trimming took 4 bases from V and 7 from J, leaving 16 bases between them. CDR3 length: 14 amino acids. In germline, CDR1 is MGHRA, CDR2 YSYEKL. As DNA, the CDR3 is TGCGCCAGCAGCCCCACCCACGGGGAGGTTGGCTACACCTTC. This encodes CASSPTHGEVGYTF.

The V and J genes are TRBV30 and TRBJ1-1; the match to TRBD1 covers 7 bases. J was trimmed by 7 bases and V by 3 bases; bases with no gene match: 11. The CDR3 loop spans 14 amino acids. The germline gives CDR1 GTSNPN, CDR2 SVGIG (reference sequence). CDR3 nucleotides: TGTGCCTGGAGGAATCTTGGGACAGCGGGTGAAGCTTTCTTT. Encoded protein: CAWRNLGTAGEAFF.

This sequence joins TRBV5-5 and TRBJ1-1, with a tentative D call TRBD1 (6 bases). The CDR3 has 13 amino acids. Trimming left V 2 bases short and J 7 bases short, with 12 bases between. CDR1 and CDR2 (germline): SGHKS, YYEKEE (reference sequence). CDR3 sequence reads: CASSLDRSVEAFF. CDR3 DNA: TGTGCCAGCAGCTTAGACAGGTCCGTTGAAGCTTTCTTT.